The sequence of this T cell receptor (beta chain) was determined in a study of cytomegalovirus exposure and HLA in healthy donors. J was trimmed by 3 bases and V by 6 bases; bases with no gene match: 5. Germline values: CDR1 KGHSH, CDR2 LQKENI. The CDR3 is made up of 14 amino acids. PCR used 60 Vbeta primers and 13 Jbeta primers. The assay was immunoSEQ multiplex PCR, and TCRdb's table has in-frame clones only and misses some. The sample has about 94,000 clones, over 50% seen once; the top ten hold about 3.9%. Whole-study results and caveats: Clonal expansion, a later analysis showed, was greater in HLA-associated TCR beta chains than in equally common others. For most TCR beta V segments, an earlier analysis put the productive rate at about 87% or about 30% of the time.

This clone was counted a single time. Its specificity is not known. This clonotype originated in a man aged 25 to 40 in good health and CMV-seronegative. The sequenced material came from PBMCs. J is TRBJ2-5 and V is TRBV18; 9 bases align to TRBD1. CDR3 region: CASSPGQGKETQYF. In DNA form, the CDR3 reads TGTGCCAGCTCGCCGGGACAGGGAAAAGAGACCCAGTACTTC.